Following are 27 T cell receptor beta chains from one sample sequenced in a study of Ad26.COV2.S vaccination and SARS-CoV-2 variants. The repertoire was sequenced with immunoSEQ multiplex PCR; TCRdb's copy has only in-frame clones and lacks some. The data show about 320,000 clones, around 81% seen once. Specified treatment: around 19 received Ad26.COV2.S at low or high dose, single or two shots; 5 received placebo; per-sample allocation not given. Each sample was drawn 63 days after the first injection (of vaccine or placebo). Source: peripheral blood, taken in a trial of Ad26.COV2.S vaccine versus placebo. The origin of the receptors is a person between 18 and 59 years old who received the Ad26.COV2.S COVID-19 vaccine or a placebo.

The chain is built from TRBV19 and TRBJ1-1; 9 bases line up with TRBD1. The CDR3 loop spans 14 amino acids. V was clipped by 5 bases and J by 6 bases; unmatched bases: 7. Germline CDR1 reads LNHDA; CDR2 reads SQIVND (reference sequence). The CDR3 DNA reads TGTGCCAGTAGTGCCCGGACAGGGGCCCCTGAAGCTTTCTTT. This sequence encodes CASSARTGAPEAFF.

V gene TRBV9 combines with J gene TRBJ2-5; D call uncertain. Per the germline V gene, CDR1 is SGDLS and CDR2 is YYNGEE. This CDR3 contains 13 residues. With 5 bases removed from V and 5 bases from J, the gap between germline ends came to 13 bases. CDR3 nucleotide sequence: TGTGCCAGCAGTGTATCGGTACGGGAGACCCAGTACTTC. It is translated as CASSVSVRETQYF.

The gene calls are TRBV5-3 and TRBJ2-1; TRBD1 aligns across 7 bases. TRBV5-3 is placed among ORFs of uncertain function. V lost 10 bases to trimming and J lost 3 bases; unmatched junction nucleotides: 10. The CDR3 length is 14 residues. Here the CDR3 DNA reads TGTGCCTCCAGGCGACAGGGCCTCTACAATGAGCAGTTCTTC. This codes for CASRRQGLYNEQFF.

This chain links TRBV6-2 or TRBV6-3 with TRBJ2-7; 8 bases map to TRBD1. From germline, CDR1 is MNHEY and CDR2 SVGEGT. Trimming took 4 bases from V and 2 from J; bases not matched to a gene: 4. The CDR3 length is 14 residues. The CDR3 protein is CASSSKGQAYEQYF. CDR3 bases: TGTGCCAGCAGTTCAAAGGGACAGGCCTACGAGCAGTACTTC.

This clone was detected only once. The rearrangement uses TRBV19 and TRBJ1-1; D gene uncertain. The CDR3 spans 14 residues. Trimming shortened V by 7 bases and J by 0 bases, and 12 bases separated the two germline ends. CDR1 and CDR2 (germline): LNHDA, SQIVND (reference sequence). CDR3 coding DNA: TGTGCCAGTACCATCGGGGTTTTGAACACTGAAGCTTTCTTT. Its translation: CASTIGVLNTEAFF.

The genes are TRBV9 and TRBJ1-3; 7 bases fit TRBD1. Per the germline V gene, CDR1 is SGDLS and CDR2 is YYNGEE. This CDR3 is built from 16 residues. With 3 bases clipped from V and 0 bases from J, the junction kept 6 bases outside the gene matches. The CDR3 bases are TGTGCCAGCAGCGCCCCGGGGACAGCCTCTGGAAACACCATATATTTT. Translating it yields CASSAPGTASGNTIYF.

CDR3 residues: CSVADRGGTEAFF. CDR3 bases: TGCAGCGTTGCCGACAGGGGAGGCACTGAAGCTTTCTTT. V is TRBV29-1 and J is TRBJ1-1; 8 bases align to TRBD1. CDR1 is SQVTM, CDR2 ANQGSEA, per germline. This CDR3 is 13 amino acids long. J gave up 4 bases and V 4 bases, and 5 bases lay outside the gene matches.

The rearrangement uses TRBV2 and TRBJ1-2, with 7 bases aligning to TRBD1. J was trimmed by 5 bases and V by 4 bases; bases with no gene match: 4. The CDR3 is made up of 13 amino acids. The germline V gene has CDR1 SNHLY and CDR2 FYNNEI. CDR3 nucleotide sequence: TGTGCCAGCAGTGGACAGGGACGATATGGCTACACCTTC. This sequence encodes CASSGQGRYGYTF. The full variable domain, rest sourced from reference TRBV2 and TRBJ1-2, is EPEVTQTPSHQVTQMGQEVILRCVPISNHLYFYWYRQILGQKVEFLVSFYNNEISEKSEIFDDQFSVERPDGSNFTLKIRSTKLEDSAMYFCASSGQGRYGYTFGSGTRLTVV.

A single count supports this clone. This chain joins TRBV6-5 and TRBJ1-1; D is undetermined. CDR3 length: 15 amino acids. V lost 6 bases to trimming and J lost 8 bases, with 22 bases between them. The V gene's germline CDR1 is MNHEY and CDR2 SVGAGI. The DNA of the CDR3 is TGTGCCAGCAGCTCCTGGGGAATAGTTGACCCCGAAGCTTTCTTT. It yields the protein CASSSWGIVDPEAFF.

The J gene is TRBJ2-7, the V gene TRBV7-6, with 11 bases lining up with TRBD1. Germline lookup yields CDR1 SGHVS and CDR2 FNYEAQ. V shed 3 bases, J shed 3 bases, and the junction held 4 bases outside the gene matches. The CDR3 contains 15 residues. CDR3 nucleotides: TGTGCCAGCAGCTTGGGGGACAGGGGGAACTACGAGCAGTACTTC. This codes for CASSLGDRGNYEQYF.

This clone was seen only once. This chain joins TRBV6-5 and TRBJ2-6; no definite D call. This CDR3 contains 14 residues. The V end was cut by 0 bases, the J end by 0 bases, with 0 bases between. Germline CDR1 reads MNHEY; CDR2 reads SVGAGI. In DNA form, the CDR3 reads TGTGCCAGCAGTTACTCCTCTGGGGCCAACGTCCTGACTTTC. As protein: CASSYSSGANVLTF.

This chain connects TRBV11-2 to TRBJ1-1; the match to TRBD1 covers 9 bases. Germline V lookup: CDR1 SGHAT, CDR2 FQNNGV. The V segment lost 5 bases and the J segment 4 bases; nucleotides outside the gene matches: 8. CDR3 size: 15 residues. In DNA, the CDR3 is TGTGCCAGCAGCGTACCGGGACAGGGCGGCACTGAAGCTTTCTTT. As protein: CASSVPGQGGTEAFF.

This chain links TRBV2 with TRBJ2-1; unclear D gene. Deletions cut 4 bases from V and 4 bases from J, with 11 bases between. Germline V gene sequence: CDR1 SNHLY, CDR2 FYNNEI. The CDR3 covers 14 residues. CDR3 amino acids: CASSVSQNYNEQFF. CDR3 DNA sequence: TGTGCCAGCAGTGTGTCTCAAAATTACAATGAGCAGTTCTTC.

This chain links TRBV29-1 with TRBJ1-1; the D is unclear. Looked up from germline, CDR1 is SQVTM and CDR2 is ANQGSEA. Trimming took off 7 bases at V and 6 bases at J, with 18 bases between the two ends. The CDR3 sequence is 13 residues long. CDR3 bases: TGCAGCGCTCGCCTGGTGGCTTTCGCTGAAGCTTTCTTT. This codes for CSARLVAFAEAFF. Full variable domain (remainder filled in from reference TRBV29-1 and TRBJ1-1): SAVISQKPSRDICQRGTSLTIQCQVDSQVTMMFWYRQQPGQSLTLIATANQGSEATYESGFVIDKFPISRPNLTFSTLTVSNMSPEDSSIYLCSARLVAFAEAFFGQGTRLTVV.

CDR3 DNA sequence: TGTGCCAGCAGCTTGATCGGGACAGGGGACTACGAGCAGTACTTC. It encodes CASSLIGTGDYEQYF. V usage is TRBV5-6 and J usage is TRBJ2-7; 10 bases agree with TRBD1. The V gene end was trimmed by 1 base and the J gene end by 3 bases; junction bases not matched to a gene: 4. Germline V gene lookup returns CDR1 SGHDT and CDR2 YYEEEE. The CDR3 contains 15 residues. Full variable domain (remainder filled in from reference TRBV5-6 and TRBJ2-7): DAGVTQSPTHLIKTRGQQVTLRCSPKSGHDTVSWYQQALGQGPQFIFQYYEEEERQRGNFPDRFSGHQFPNYSSELNVNALLLGDSALYLCASSLIGTGDYEQYFGPGTRLTVT.

In this sample, this clone turned up once. The DNA for the CDR3 is TGTGCCAGCAGCCCCGACAGGGGGCGGGACACCGGGGAGCTGTTTTTT. It codes for CASSPDRGRDTGELFF. The chain employs TRBV2 and TRBJ2-2; 10 bases match TRBD1. The CDR3 has 16 residues. The germline gives CDR1 SNHLY, CDR2 FYNNEI. Trimming cost V 6 bases and J 3 bases; bases outside gene matches: 7.

The chain uses TRBV6-5 and TRBJ1-2; D is unclear. V was shortened by 6 bases and J by 3 bases, with 14 bases between the two germline ends. The CDR3 extends over 14 amino acids. Germline-derived CDR1 and CDR2 are MNHEY and SVGAGI. CDR3 in DNA: TGTGCCAGCAGCCCCTGGACCAATTACTATGGCTACACCTTC. It is translated as CASSPWTNYYGYTF.

This chain connects TRBV2 to TRBJ1-5, with D possibly being TRBD1 (6 bases). The CDR3 sequence is 15 residues long. V lost 6 bases and J 7 bases, leaving 19 bases between the germline ends. Per germline, CDR1 SNHLY and CDR2 FYNNEI. The CDR3 region is CASRHRVRGGQPQHF. Written as DNA, the CDR3 is TGTGCCAGCAGACACAGGGTAAGGGGCGGGCAGCCCCAGCATTTT.

The chain recombines TRBV5-1 with TRBJ2-3, with TRBD2 matching 9 bases. The CDR3 has 16 residues. With V trimmed by 0 bases and J by 7 bases, 9 bases remained unmatched. CDR1 is SGHRS, CDR2 YFSETQ, per germline. The CDR3 protein is CASSLEGGTSHHTQYF. The DNA for the CDR3 is TGCGCCAGCAGCTTGGAGGGGGGGACTAGCCACCATACGCAGTATTTT. The full variable domain, in which reference TRBV5-1 and TRBJ2-3 provide the parts outside the CDR3, is KAGVTQTPRYLIKTRGQQVTLSCSPISGHRSVSWYQQTPGQGLQFLFEYFSETQRNKGNFPGRFSGRQFSNSRSEMNVSTLELGDSALYLCASSLEGGTSHHTQYFGPGTRLTVL.

The V and J genes are TRBV9 and TRBJ2-1, with TRBD2 matching over 7 bases. The V gene's germline CDR1 is SGDLS and CDR2 YYNGEE. There are 15 residues in the CDR3. After removal of 1 base from V and 4 bases from J, the junction contained 5 bases not matched to a gene. In nucleotides, the CDR3 is TGTGCCAGCAGCGTAAGGGGCGGGAGTTACAATGAGCAGTTCTTC. Encoded protein: CASSVRGGSYNEQFF.

This clone appeared once. The V and J genes are TRBV5-6 and TRBJ2-5, with D unresolved. V was trimmed by 3 bases and J by 2 bases, leaving 11 bases between them. The CDR3 runs to 14 residues. Germline loops: CDR1 SGHDT, CDR2 YYEEEE. The CDR3 loop reads CASSSWGGQETQYF. The CDR3 bases are TGTGCCAGCAGCTCTTGGGGTGGGCAAGAGACCCAGTACTTC.

The chain couples TRBV6-5 to TRBJ2-1; TRBD2 aligns across 7 bases. V gave up 7 bases and J gave up 1 base; unmatched junction bases: 4. This CDR3 contains 14 residues. CDR1 and CDR2 from the germline V gene are MNHEY and SVGAGI. The CDR3 DNA sequence: TGTGCCAGCAAGGCGGGGGAGTCCTACAATGAGCAGTTCTTC. Translated, it gives CASKAGESYNEQFF.

The chain uses TRBV6-5 and TRBJ1-5, with a tentative D call TRBD1 (5 bases). This CDR3 contains 14 residues. The V end lost 6 bases, the J end lost 7 bases, and 16 bases lay between the germline ends. Germline V gene lookup returns CDR1 MNHEY and CDR2 SVGAGI. CDR3 nucleotide sequence: TGTGCCAGCAGCGCTTGGGGGTCGGGCCAGCCCCAGCATTTT. Amino acid sequence: CASSAWGSGQPQHF.

The rearrangement uses TRBV6-1 and TRBJ2-4, with a possible D match to TRBD2 (6 bases). The V gene's germline CDR1 is MNHNS and CDR2 SASEGT. The CDR3 is made up of 18 amino acids. V lost 2 bases and J lost 2, with 19 bases in between. Here the CDR3 reads CASSEYGSGVVSKNIQYF. The CDR3 region has the DNA TGTGCCAGCAGTGAATACGGCTCGGGGGTGGTGTCCAAAAACATTCAGTACTTC.

J is TRBJ2-6 and V is TRBV7-9, with a weak D call TRBD1 (6 bases). The germline V and J ends were trimmed by 5 bases and 4 bases, with 12 bases remaining between them. Per the germline V gene, CDR1 is SEHNR and CDR2 is FQNEAQ (reference sequence). The CDR3 is 15 amino acids. The CDR3 reads CASSISGAGANVLTF. The CDR3 DNA sequence: TGTGCCAGCAGCATCTCAGGGGCAGGGGCCAACGTCCTGACTTTC.

The chain carries TRBV6-5 and TRBJ1-2; D not resolved. Trimming left V 0 bases short and J 9 bases short, with 14 bases between. From germline, CDR1 is MNHEY and CDR2 SVGAGI. The CDR3 consists of 14 residues. CDR3 coding DNA: TGTGCCAGCAGTTACTCTTTTTCCCGTCTTAGCTACACCTTC. Protein product: CASSYSFSRLSYTF.

The V gene is TRBV13, the J gene TRBJ1-4; a possible D gene is TRBD1 (5 bases). Germline V gives CDR1 PRHDT, CDR2 FYEKMQ (reference sequence). The CDR3 has 15 residues. Trimming left V 0 bases short and J 8 bases short, with 13 bases between. The CDR3 region has the DNA TGTGCCAGCAGCTTAGGCGTGGGACGTGGAGAAAAACTGTTTTTT. Amino acid sequence: CASSLGVGRGEKLFF. The full variable domain, completed using reference TRBV13 and TRBJ1-4, is AAGVIQSPRHLIKEKRETATLKCYPIPRHDTVYWYQQGPGQDPQFLISFYEKMQSDKGSIPDRFSAQQFSDYHSELNMSSLELGDSALYFCASSLGVGRGEKLFFGSGTQLSVL.